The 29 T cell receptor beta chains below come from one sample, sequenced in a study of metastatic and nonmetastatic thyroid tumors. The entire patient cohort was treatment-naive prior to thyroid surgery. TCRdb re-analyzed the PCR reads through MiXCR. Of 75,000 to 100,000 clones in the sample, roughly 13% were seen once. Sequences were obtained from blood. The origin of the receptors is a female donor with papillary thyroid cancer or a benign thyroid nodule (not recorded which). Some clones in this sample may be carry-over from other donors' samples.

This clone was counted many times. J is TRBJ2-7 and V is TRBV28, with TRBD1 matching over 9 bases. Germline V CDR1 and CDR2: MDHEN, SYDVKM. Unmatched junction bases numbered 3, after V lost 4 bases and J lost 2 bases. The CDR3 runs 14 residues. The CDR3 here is CASSWGTGTYEQYF. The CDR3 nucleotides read TGTGCCAGCAGTTGGGGGACAGGGACCTACGAGCAGTACTTC.

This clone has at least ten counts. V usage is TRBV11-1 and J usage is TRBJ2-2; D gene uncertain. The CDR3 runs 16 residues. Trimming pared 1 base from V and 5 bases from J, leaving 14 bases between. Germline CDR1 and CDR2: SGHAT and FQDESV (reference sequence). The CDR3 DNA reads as TGTGCCAGCAGCTTAGTTTGGTCCCGGCGAACCGGGGAGCTGTTTTTT. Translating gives CASSLVWSRRTGELFF.

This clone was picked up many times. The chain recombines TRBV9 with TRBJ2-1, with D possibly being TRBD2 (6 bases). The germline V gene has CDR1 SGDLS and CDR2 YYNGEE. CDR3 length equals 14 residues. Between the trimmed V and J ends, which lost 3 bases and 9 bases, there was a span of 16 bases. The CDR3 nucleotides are TGTGCCAGCAGCGAGCTGACTAGAGCCGGTGAGCAGTTCTTC. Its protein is CASSELTRAGEQFF.

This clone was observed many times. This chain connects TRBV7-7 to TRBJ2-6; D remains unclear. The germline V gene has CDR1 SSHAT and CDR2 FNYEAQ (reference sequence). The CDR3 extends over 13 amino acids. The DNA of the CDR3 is TGTGCTACCCGAAGCTCTGGGGCCAACGTCCTGACTTTC. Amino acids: CATRSSGANVLTF.

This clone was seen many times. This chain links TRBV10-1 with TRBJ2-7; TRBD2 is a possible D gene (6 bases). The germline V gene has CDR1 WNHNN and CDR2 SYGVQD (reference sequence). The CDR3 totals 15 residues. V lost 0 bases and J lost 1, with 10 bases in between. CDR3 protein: CASSESEGSSYEQYF. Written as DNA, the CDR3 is TGCGCCAGCAGTGAGTCGGAGGGGTCTTCCTACGAGCAGTACTTC.

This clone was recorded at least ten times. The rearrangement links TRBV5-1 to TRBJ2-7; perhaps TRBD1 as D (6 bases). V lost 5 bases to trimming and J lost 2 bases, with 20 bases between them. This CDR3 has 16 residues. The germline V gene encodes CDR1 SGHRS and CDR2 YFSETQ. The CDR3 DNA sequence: TGCGCCAGCAGTCCCGGGGAGTTCGGGGACACCTACGAGCAGTACTTC. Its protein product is CASSPGEFGDTYEQYF.

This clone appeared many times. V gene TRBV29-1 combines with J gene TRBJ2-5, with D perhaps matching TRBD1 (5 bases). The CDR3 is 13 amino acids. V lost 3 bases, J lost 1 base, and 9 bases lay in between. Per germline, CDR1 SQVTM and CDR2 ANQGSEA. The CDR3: CSVEGRAQETQYF. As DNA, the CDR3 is TGCAGCGTTGAGGGCAGGGCCCAAGAGACCCAGTACTTC.

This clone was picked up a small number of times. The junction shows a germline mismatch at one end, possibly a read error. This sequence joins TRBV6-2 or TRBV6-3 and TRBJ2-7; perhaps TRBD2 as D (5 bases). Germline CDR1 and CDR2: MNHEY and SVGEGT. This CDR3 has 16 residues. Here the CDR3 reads CASSYALRTVLYDQYF. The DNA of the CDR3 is TGTGCCAGCAGTTACGCCCTCCGGACTGTGCTCTACGATCAGTACTTC.

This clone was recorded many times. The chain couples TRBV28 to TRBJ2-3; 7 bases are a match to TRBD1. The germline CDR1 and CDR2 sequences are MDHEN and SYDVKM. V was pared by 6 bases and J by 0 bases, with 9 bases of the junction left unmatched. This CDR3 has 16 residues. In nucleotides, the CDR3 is TGTGCCAGCAGAAATGACAGGGTACCTAGCACAGATACGCAGTATTTT. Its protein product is CASRNDRVPSTDTQYF. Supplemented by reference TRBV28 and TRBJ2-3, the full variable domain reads DVKVTQSSRYLVKRTGEKVFLECVQDMDHENMFWYRQDPGLGLRLIYFSYDVKMKEKGDIPEGYSVSREKKERFSLILESASTNQTSMYLCASRNDRVPSTDTQYFGPGTRLTVL.

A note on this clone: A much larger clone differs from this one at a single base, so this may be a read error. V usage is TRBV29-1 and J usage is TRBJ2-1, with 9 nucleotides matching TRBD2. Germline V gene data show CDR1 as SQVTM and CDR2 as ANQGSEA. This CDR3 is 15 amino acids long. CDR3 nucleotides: TGCAGCGTTGAACTAGGACTAGCGTTTTACAATGATCAGTTCTTC. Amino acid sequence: CSVELGLAFYNDQFF.

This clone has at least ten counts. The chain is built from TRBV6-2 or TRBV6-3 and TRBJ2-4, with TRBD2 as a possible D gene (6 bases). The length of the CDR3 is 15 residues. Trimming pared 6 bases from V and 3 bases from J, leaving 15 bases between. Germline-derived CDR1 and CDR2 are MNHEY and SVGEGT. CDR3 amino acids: CASSFLADGKNIQYF. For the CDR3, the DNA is TGTGCCAGCAGCTTCTTAGCGGACGGCAAAAACATTCAGTACTTC.

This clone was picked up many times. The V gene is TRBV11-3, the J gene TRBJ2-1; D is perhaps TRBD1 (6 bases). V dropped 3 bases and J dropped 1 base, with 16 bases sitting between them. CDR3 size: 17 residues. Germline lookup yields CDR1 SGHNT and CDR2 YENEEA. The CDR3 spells CASSFDEGERSYNEQFF. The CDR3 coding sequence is TGTGCCAGCAGCTTCGACGAGGGGGAGAGGTCCTACAATGAGCAGTTCTTC.

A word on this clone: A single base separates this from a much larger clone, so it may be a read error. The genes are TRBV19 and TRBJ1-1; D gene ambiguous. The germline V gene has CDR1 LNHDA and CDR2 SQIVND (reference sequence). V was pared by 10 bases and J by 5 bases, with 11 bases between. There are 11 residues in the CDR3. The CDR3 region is CAITGWTEAFF. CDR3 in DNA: TGTGCCATTACTGGGTGGACTGAAGCTTTCTTT.

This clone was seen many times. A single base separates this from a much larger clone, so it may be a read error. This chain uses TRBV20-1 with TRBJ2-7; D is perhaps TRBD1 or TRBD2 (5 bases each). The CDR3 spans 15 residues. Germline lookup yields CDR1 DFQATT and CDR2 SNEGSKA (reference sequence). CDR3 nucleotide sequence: TGCAGTGCTAGAGATGGGCAGGGACGCTCCTACGAGCAGTGCTTC. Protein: CSARDGQGRSYEQCF.

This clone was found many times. CDR3 DNA: TGTGCCAGCAGTCCAGATGACAGGGCCGAAAAACTGTTTTTT. This translates into CASSPDDRAEKLFF. This chain uses TRBV28 with TRBJ1-4; 7 bases fit TRBD1. CDR3 size: 14 residues. V shed 5 bases, J shed 8 bases, and the junction held 8 bases outside the gene matches. Germline-derived CDR1 and CDR2 are MDHEN and SYDVKM.

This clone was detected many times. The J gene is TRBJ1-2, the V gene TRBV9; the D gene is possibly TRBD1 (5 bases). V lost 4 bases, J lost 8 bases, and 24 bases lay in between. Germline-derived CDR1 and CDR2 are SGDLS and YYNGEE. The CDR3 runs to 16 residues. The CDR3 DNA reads TGTGCCAGCAGCCCAGGGATGGGGTATGAGTCGAGAGGCTACACCTTC. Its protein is CASSPGMGYESRGYTF.

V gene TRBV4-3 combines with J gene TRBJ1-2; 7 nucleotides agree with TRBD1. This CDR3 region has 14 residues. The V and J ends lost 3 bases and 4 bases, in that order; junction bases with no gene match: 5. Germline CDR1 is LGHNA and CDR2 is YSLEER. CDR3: CASSQKGAFYGYTF. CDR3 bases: TGCGCCAGCAGCCAGAAGGGGGCTTTCTATGGCTACACCTTC.

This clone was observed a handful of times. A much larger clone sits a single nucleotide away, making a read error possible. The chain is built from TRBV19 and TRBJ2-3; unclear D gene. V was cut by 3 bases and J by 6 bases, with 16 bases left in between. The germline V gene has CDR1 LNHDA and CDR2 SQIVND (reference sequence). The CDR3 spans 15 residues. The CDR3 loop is CASSMSNQWWDTQYF. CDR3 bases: TGTGCCAGTAGTATGTCAAACCAGTGGTGGGATACGCAGTATTTT.

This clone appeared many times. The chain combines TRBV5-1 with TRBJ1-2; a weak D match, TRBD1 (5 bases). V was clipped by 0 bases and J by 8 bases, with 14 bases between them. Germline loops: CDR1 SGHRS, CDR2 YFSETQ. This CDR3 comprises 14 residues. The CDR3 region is CASSLDRTSGGYTF. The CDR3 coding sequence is TGCGCCAGCAGCTTGGACAGGACGAGCGGGGGCTACACCTTC.

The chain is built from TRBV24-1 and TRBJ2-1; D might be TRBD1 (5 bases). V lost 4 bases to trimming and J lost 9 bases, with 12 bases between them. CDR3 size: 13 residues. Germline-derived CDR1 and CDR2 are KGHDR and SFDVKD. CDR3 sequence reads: CATSDHQGIEQFF. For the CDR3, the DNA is TGTGCCACCAGTGACCACCAGGGAATTGAGCAGTTCTTC.

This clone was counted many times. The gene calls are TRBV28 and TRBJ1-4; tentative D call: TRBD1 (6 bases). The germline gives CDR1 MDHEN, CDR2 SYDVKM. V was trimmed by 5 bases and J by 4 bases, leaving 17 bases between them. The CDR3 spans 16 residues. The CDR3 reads CASSPLEGVLNEKLFF. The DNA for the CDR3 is TGTGCCAGCAGTCCCCTGGAGGGGGTACTTAATGAAAAACTGTTTTTT.

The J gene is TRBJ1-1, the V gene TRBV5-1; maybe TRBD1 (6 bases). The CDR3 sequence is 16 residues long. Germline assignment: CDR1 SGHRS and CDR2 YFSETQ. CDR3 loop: CASGLGGTFSGTEAFF. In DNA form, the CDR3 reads TGCGCTAGCGGCTTGGGGGGCACCTTCTCCGGGACTGAAGCTTTCTTT.

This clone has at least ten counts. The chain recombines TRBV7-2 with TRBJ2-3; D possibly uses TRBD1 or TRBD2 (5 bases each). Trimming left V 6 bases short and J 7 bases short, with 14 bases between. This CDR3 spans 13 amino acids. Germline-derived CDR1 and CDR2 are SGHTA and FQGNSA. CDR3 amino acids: CASRSSGRYTQYF. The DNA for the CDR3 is TGTGCCAGCAGGTCCTCGGGACGATATACGCAGTATTTT.

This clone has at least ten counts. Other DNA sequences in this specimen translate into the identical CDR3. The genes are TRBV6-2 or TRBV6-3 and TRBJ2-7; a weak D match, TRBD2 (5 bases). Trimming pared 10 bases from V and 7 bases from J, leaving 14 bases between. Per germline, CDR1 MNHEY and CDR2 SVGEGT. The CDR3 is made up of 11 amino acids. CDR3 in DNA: TGTGCCACGGGGATCATGGGGGAGCAGTACTTC. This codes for CATGIMGEQYF.

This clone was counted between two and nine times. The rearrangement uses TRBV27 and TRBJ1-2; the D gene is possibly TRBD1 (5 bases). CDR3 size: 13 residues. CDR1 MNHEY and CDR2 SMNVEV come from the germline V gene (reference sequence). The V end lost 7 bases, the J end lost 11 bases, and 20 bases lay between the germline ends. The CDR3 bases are TGTGCCAGCAAGACCTCCGGGACTAGCGGGTACACCTTC. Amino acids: CASKTSGTSGYTF.

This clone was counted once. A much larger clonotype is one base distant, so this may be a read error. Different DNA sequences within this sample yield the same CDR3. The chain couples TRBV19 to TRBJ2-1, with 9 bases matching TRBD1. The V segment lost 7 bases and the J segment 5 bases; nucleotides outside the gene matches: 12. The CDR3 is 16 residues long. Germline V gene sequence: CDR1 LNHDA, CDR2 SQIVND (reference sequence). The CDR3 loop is CASMGLGQGEDNEQFF. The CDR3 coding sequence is TGTGCCAGTATGGGGCTGGGACAGGGTGAGGACAATGAGCAGTTCTTC.

The CDR3 DNA sequence: TGCAGTGCTAGTCGTAGCGCCAGCAGCTTGGACAGGGGGTCCGAGCAGTACTTC. Its protein product is CSASRSASSLDRGSEQYF. This chain joins TRBV20-1 and TRBJ2-7; 10 positions match TRBD1. The CDR3 is made up of 18 amino acids. V shed 3 bases, J shed 6 bases, and the junction held 20 bases outside the gene matches. Germline V gives CDR1 DFQATT, CDR2 SNEGSKA (reference sequence).

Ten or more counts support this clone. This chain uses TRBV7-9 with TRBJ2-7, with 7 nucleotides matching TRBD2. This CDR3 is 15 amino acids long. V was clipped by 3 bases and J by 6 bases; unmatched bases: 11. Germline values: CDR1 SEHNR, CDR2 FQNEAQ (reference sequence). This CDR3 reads CASSLGGTDPSEQYF. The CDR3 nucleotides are TGTGCCAGCAGCTTGGGAGGGACTGACCCTAGCGAGCAGTACTTC.

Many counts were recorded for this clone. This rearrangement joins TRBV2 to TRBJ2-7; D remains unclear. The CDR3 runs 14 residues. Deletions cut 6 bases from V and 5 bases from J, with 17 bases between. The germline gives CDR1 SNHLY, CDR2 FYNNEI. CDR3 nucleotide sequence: TGTGCCAGCAGCTCCGAAGTTAGGATCCACGAGCAGTACTTC. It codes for CASSSEVRIHEQYF.